This T cell receptor (beta chain) was retrieved from a study of post-analysis software for immune sequencing data. Study as a whole: Relapsing-remitting, secondary progressive and progressive-relapsing multiple sclerosis courses were included.

CDR1 and CDR2 (germline): MNHEY, SMNVEV (reference sequence). The CDR3 runs 15 residues. The J segment lost 4 bases and the V segment lost 6 bases, leaving 8 bases of the junction unmatched. Unique molecular identifiers were present in the TCR beta cDNA libraries. Researchers reported 520,000 or so cDNA molecules coming from approximately 1 to 10 million T cells. TCRdb re-analysed the PCR reads in MiXCR, keeping a single row per CDR3 protein. Of approximately 630,000 distinct CDR3 sequences listed, approximately 60% are singletons. This clonotype showed up just a few times. Antigen: not known. General observations from the study: Comparison of patients with controls showed five TRBV segments more frequent in patients, TRBV5-6, TRBV5-1 and TRBV20-1 among them. The normalized Chao1 diversity of multiple sclerosis patients was significantly lower than that of controls.

Input material: blood. The receptor was isolated from a girl aged 2 to 9 with multiple sclerosis. The chain links TRBV27 to TRBJ2-3, with 9 bases lining up with TRBD2. The CDR3 bases are TGTGCCAGCAGCTTAGCGGGGGCGCGACCAGATACGCAGTATTTT. Amino acid sequence: CASSLAGARPDTQYF.